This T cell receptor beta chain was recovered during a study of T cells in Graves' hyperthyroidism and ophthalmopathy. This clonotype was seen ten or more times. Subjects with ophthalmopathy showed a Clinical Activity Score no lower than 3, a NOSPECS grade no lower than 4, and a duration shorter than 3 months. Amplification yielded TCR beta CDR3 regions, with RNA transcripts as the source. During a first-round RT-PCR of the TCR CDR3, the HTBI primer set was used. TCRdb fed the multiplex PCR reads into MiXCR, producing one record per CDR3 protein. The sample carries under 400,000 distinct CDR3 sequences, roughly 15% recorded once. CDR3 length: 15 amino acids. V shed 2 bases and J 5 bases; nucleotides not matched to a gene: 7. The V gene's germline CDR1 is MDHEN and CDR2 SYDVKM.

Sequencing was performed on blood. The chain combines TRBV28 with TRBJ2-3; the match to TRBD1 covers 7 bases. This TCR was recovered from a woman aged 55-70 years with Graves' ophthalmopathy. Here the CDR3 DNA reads TGTGCCAGCAGTTTACAGGGCAGGGGGATAGATACGCAGTATTTT. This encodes CASSLQGRGIDTQYF.